This T cell receptor beta chain was captured in a study of blood T cells in healthy people across ages. The CDR3 is made up of 16 amino acids. The V end lost 0 bases, the J end lost 0 bases, and 10 bases lay between the germline ends. The V gene's germline CDR1 is MNHEY and CDR2 SMNVEV (reference sequence). Together with a sample-barcoded 5' primer, a J-beta primer mix was included in a second PCR lasting roughly 6 to 12 cycles. MiXCR, run by TCRdb on the 5' RACE reads, gives a single entry per CDR3 protein. Of 800,000 to 950,000 distinct CDR3 sequences in the sample, about 28% were seen once. The same sample was also studied in work on T cells of mothers and their children. From that study: Per child, around 3 million TCR beta CDR3 reads were obtained, against over 9 million per mother. Slightly higher overlap, not significant, was seen in related mother-child pairs than in unrelated pairs.

The sequence was obtained from a woman aged 40 to 49 in good health. The sample comprised blood. The chain carries TRBV27 and TRBJ2-3, with D unclear. The DNA for the CDR3 is TGTGCCAGCAGTTTATCGATCACTCCTAGCACAGATACGCAGTATTTT. Its translation is CASSLSITPSTDTQYF.